One sample yielded the 10 T cell receptor beta chains listed below, sequenced in a study of graft-versus-host responses after intestinal transplantation. The data were produced by immunoSEQ multiplex PCR, yet TCRdb's version contains in-frame clones alone and is incomplete. The data hold about 86,000 clones, with roughly four fifths observed a single time. These receptors have no identified antigens. The specimen was unstimulated CD8+ T cells sorted from spleen or lymph node cells, collected before intestinal transplant. The origin of the receptors is a human donor who received an intestinal transplant.

The chain joins TRBV10-2 to TRBJ2-1; no clear D gene. Trimming took off 8 bases at V and 0 bases at J, with 8 bases between the two ends. The CDR3 extends over 13 amino acids. Germline CDR1 reads WSHSY; CDR2 reads SAAADI. The CDR3 reads CASQRHSYNEQFF. The CDR3 region has the DNA TGCGCCAGCCAGCGACACTCCTACAATGAGCAGTTCTTC.

This chain connects TRBV5-1 to TRBJ2-1; a weak D match, TRBD2 (5 bases). Trimming stripped 5 bases from V and 3 bases from J, with 12 bases between. The CDR3 contains 14 residues. The germline V gene has CDR1 SGHRS and CDR2 YFSETQ. CDR3 in DNA: TGCGCCAGCAGGACTCCCGGGAACTACAATGAGCAGTTCTTC. As protein: CASRTPGNYNEQFF.

The rearrangement links TRBV9 to TRBJ2-3, with D unclear. Germline loops: CDR1 SGDLS, CDR2 YYNGEE. The CDR3 consists of 17 residues. Deletions cut 4 bases from V and 4 bases from J, with 22 bases between. CDR3 residues: CASSSPPRHFYPDTQYF. The CDR3 DNA is TGTGCCAGCAGCTCCCCCCCGAGACACTTTTATCCAGATACGCAGTATTTT.

This clone has a single count. V is TRBV7-6 and J is TRBJ1-2; the D gene is possibly TRBD1 (5 bases). CDR1 and CDR2 from the germline V gene are SGHVS and FNYEAQ. CDR3 length: 15 amino acids. V gave up 2 bases and J gave up 6 bases, with 16 bases separating them. The CDR3 sequence: CASSLTPGRVDGYTF. The CDR3 region has the DNA TGTGCCAGCAGCTTAACCCCCGGCAGGGTGGATGGCTACACCTTC.

This chain links TRBV11-2 with TRBJ1-2; D not resolved. CDR1 SGHAT and CDR2 FQNNGV come from the germline V gene. The V and J ends lost 5 bases and 3 bases respectively, with 13 bases between them. The CDR3 length is 14 residues. CDR3 sequence: CASSHPGQHYGYTF. DNA of the CDR3: TGTGCCAGCAGCCACCCGGGCCAACACTATGGCTACACCTTC.

This chain uses TRBV7-9 with TRBJ2-7; TRBD1 matches 9 bases. In germline, CDR1 is SEHNR, CDR2 FQNEAQ (reference sequence). CDR3 length: 15 residues. V trimming: 5 bases; J trimming: 4 bases; junction bases outside the gene matches: 9. CDR3 sequence reads: CASSPSRTGEYEQYF. The CDR3 nucleotides read TGTGCCAGCAGCCCCTCTAGGACAGGGGAGTACGAGCAGTACTTC.

This sequence joins TRBV27 and TRBJ1-5; 10 bases match TRBD1. The germline V gene encodes CDR1 MNHEY and CDR2 SMNVEV (reference sequence). The CDR3 is 13 amino acids. V was clipped by 8 bases and J by 6 bases; unmatched bases: 4. Written as DNA, the CDR3 is TGTGCCAGCTCGACAGGGGGCGGTCAGCCCCAGCATTTT. It is translated as CASSTGGGQPQHF.

The chain carries TRBV13 and TRBJ2-1; 9 bases align to TRBD2. The CDR3 runs 15 residues. The V gene end was trimmed by 3 bases and the J gene end by 2 bases; junction bases not matched to a gene: 2. Germline V lookup: CDR1 PRHDT, CDR2 FYEKMQ (reference sequence). For the CDR3, the DNA is TGTGCCAGCAGCTTTAGCGGGGGAGCCTACAATGAGCAGTTCTTC. It encodes CASSFSGGAYNEQFF.

As DNA, the CDR3 is TGTGCCAGCAGCTTGGAGACACTTGGAAATACGCAGTATTTT. Translating it yields CASSLETLGNTQYF. The chain has TRBV5-6 and TRBJ2-3; unclear D gene. Germline CDR1 SGHDT, CDR2 YYEEEE. This CDR3 region has 14 residues. The ends were cut back, 0 bases at V and 7 bases at J, with 12 bases in the middle.

The V call is TRBV5-1, the J call TRBJ2-2; 9 nucleotides agree with TRBD2. The CDR3 covers 17 residues. V was pared by 4 bases and J by 3 bases, with 10 bases of the junction left unmatched. The germline gives CDR1 SGHRS, CDR2 YFSETQ. The CDR3 nucleotides are TGCGCCAGCAGCCCCGTGACTAGCGGTTTACACACCGGGGAGCTGTTTTTT. Translation gives CASSPVTSGLHTGELFF.